One and the same sample provided the 6 T cell receptor beta chains below, sequenced in a study of T cell responses to AZD1222 COVID-19 vaccine. The protocol was immunoSEQ multiplex PCR, while the TCRdb copy is restricted to in-frame clones and leaves out a portion. The sample yields 95,000 to 150,000 clones, roughly nine tenths seen once. The specimen comprised peripheral blood, sampled on day 0 of AZD1222 vaccination. The receptors here all came from an adult in good health.

The V call is TRBV7-2, the J call TRBJ1-6; TRBD1 matches 10 bases. The length of the CDR3 is 13 residues. The V segment lost 6 bases and the J segment 10 bases; nucleotides outside the gene matches: 3. Per germline, CDR1 SGHTA and CDR2 FQGNSA. The DNA of the CDR3 is TGTGCCAGCAGGGGACAGGGGTCGTCACCCCTCCACTTT. This gives the protein CASRGQGSSPLHF.

The chain has TRBV10-3 and TRBJ1-1, with D unclear. V shed 0 bases and J shed 2 bases, with 10 bases lying between them. The length of the CDR3 is 15 residues. The germline CDR1 and CDR2 sequences are ENHRY and SYGVKD. The CDR3 region is CAISESLWHNTEAFF. For the CDR3, the DNA is TGTGCCATCAGTGAGTCGTTGTGGCATAACACTGAAGCTTTCTTT.

The chain links TRBV2 to TRBJ1-2; D possibly corresponds to TRBD1 (6 bases). There are 13 residues in the CDR3. Germline lookup yields CDR1 SNHLY and CDR2 FYNNEI. The CDR3 reads CALGAASYYGYTF. The CDR3 bases are TGTGCTCTGGGGGCGGCGAGTTACTATGGCTACACCTTC.

The chain recombines TRBV28 with TRBJ2-7; 7 bases agree with TRBD1. The CDR3 is 13 amino acids. The germline CDR1 and CDR2 sequences are MDHEN and SYDVKM. After removal of 6 bases from V and 2 bases from J, the junction contained 4 bases not matched to a gene. The CDR3 DNA follows: TGTGCCAGCAGACCCGGACAGGCCTACGAGCAGTACTTC. This gives the protein CASRPGQAYEQYF.

This chain joins TRBV3-1 (or the pseudogene TRBV3-2) and TRBJ1-5; D remains unclear. Trimming pared 3 bases from V and 4 bases from J, leaving 10 bases between. CDR1 is LGHDT, CDR2 YNNKEL, per germline (reference sequence). This CDR3 has 14 residues. CDR3 protein: CASSHSGRNQPQHF. DNA for the CDR3: TGTGCCAGCAGCCACTCGGGTCGGAATCAGCCCCAGCATTTT.

This chain connects TRBV5-6 to TRBJ2-1; 8 bases line up with TRBD2. There are 15 residues in the CDR3. Losses at the gene ends were 2 bases for V and 9 bases for J; bases not matched to a gene: 10. Germline V gives CDR1 SGHDT, CDR2 YYEEEE. CDR3 in DNA: TGTGCCAGCAGCTTAAGACCGAGCGGGAGCGGTGAGCAGTTCTTC. Its protein product is CASSLRPSGSGEQFF.